The sample holds many counts of the clone carrying this T cell receptor beta chain. TCRdb analysed the 5' RACE reads with MiXCR anew, one entry per CDR3 protein. The sample yields 90,000 to 120,000 distinct CDR3 sequences, around an eighth seen once. This CDR3 has 15 residues. The V end lost 3 bases, the J end lost 3 bases, and 11 bases lay between the germline ends. Germline CDR1 is SGHTA and CDR2 is FQGNSA. This sample is drawn from a study of T-cell memory formation after mild COVID-19. Material for sequencing was PBMCs or a T cell subset sorted from them (not recorded which). V is TRBV7-2 and J is TRBJ2-2; tentative D call: TRBD2 (5 bases). The sequence was obtained from a man aged 18 to 30 who had mild COVID-19 (a few samples of this study predate the infection). Cell type and time point are not known. As DNA, the CDR3 is TGTGCCAGCAGCTTTTCCGGACTCTACACCGGGGAGCTGTTTTTT. Its protein is CASSFSGLYTGELFF.